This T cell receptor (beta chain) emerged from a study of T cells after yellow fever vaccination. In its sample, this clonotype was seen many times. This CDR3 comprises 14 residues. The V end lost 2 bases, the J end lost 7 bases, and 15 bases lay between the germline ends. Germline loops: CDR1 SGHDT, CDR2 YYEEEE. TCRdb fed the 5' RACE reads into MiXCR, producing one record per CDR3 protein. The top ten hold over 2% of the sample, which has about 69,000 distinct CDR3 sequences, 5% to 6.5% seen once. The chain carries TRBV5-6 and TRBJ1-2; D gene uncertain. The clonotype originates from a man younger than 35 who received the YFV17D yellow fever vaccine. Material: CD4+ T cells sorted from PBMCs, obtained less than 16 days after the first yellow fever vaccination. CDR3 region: CASSFGAESIGYTF. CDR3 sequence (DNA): TGTGCCAGCAGCTTCGGTGCAGAGTCTATTGGCTACACCTTC.